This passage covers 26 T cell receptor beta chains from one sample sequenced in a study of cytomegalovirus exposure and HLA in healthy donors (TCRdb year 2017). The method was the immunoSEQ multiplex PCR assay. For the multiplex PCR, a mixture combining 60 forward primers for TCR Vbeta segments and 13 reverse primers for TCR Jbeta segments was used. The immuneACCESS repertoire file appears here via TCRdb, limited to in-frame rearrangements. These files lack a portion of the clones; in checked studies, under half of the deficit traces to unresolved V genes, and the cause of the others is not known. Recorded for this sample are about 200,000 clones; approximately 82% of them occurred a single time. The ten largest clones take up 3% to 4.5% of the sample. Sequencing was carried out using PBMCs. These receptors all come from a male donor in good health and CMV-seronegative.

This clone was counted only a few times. The CDR3, as DNA: TGCGCCAGCAGCTTGAACGGAAGGGGTTTGTTTTTT. This sequence encodes CASSLNGRGLFF. This rearrangement joins TRBV5-1 to TRBJ1-4, with D tentatively TRBD1 (5 bases). Germline CDR1 SGHRS, CDR2 YFSETQ. The germline V and J ends were trimmed by 1 base and 15 bases, with 13 bases remaining between them. The CDR3 is made up of 12 amino acids.

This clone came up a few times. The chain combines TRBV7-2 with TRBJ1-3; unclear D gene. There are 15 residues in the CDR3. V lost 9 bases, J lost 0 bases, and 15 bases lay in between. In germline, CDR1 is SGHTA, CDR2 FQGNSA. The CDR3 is CASTWSTNSGNTIYF. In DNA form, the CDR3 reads TGTGCCAGTACCTGGAGCACCAACTCTGGAAACACCATATATTTT.

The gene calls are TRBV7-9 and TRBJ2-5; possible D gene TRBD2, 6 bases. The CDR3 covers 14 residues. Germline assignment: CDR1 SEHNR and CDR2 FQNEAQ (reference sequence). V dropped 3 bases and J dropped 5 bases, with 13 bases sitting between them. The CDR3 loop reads CASSLGREWETQYF. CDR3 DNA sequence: TGTGCCAGCAGCTTGGGACGGGAGTGGGAGACCCAGTACTTC. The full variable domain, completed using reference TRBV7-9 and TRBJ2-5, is DTGVSQNPRHKITKRGQNVTFRCDPISEHNRLYWYRQTLGQGPEFLTYFQNEAQLEKSRLLSDRFSAERPKGSFSTLEIQRTEQGDSAMYLCASSLGREWETQYFGPGTRLLVL.

CDR3 sequence reads: CASSFSTMVSNEQFF. The CDR3 nucleotides read TGCGCCAGCAGCTTTTCGACAATGGTCAGCAATGAGCAGTTCTTC. The V call is TRBV5-1, the J call TRBJ2-1; D is unresolved. Trimming took off 2 bases at V and 6 bases at J, with 15 bases between the two ends. Germline V gene lookup returns CDR1 SGHRS and CDR2 YFSETQ. The CDR3 sequence is 15 residues long. The whole variable domain, remainder taken from reference TRBV5-1 and TRBJ2-1, is KAGVTQTPRYLIKTRGQQVTLSCSPISGHRSVSWYQQTPGQGLQFLFEYFSETQRNKGNFPGRFSGRQFSNSRSEMNVSTLELGDSALYLCASSFSTMVSNEQFFGPGTRLTVL.

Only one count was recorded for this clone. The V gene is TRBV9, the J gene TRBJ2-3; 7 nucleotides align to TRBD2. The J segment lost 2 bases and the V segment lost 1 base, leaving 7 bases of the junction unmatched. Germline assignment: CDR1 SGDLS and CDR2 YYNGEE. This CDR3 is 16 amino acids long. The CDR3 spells CASSVSSGAPTDTQYF. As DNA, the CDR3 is TGTGCCAGCAGCGTATCGAGCGGGGCCCCCACAGATACGCAGTATTTT.

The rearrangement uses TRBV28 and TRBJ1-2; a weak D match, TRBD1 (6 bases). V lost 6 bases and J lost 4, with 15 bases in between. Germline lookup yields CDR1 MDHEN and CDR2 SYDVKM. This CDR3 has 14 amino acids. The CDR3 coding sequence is TGTGCCAGCAGGAAAACAGGGTCGGGCTATGGCTACACCTTC. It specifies CASRKTGSGYGYTF.

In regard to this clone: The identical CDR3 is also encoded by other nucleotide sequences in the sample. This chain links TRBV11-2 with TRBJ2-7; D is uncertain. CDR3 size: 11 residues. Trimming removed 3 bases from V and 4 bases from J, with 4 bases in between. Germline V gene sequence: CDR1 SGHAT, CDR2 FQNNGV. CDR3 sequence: CASSFRYEQYF. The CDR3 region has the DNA TGTGCCAGCAGCTTCAGGTACGAGCAGTACTTC.

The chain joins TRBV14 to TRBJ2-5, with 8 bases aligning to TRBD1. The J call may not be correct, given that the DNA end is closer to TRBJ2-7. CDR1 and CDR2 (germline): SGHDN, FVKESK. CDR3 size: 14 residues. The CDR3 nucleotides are TGTGCCAGCAGCTACGGACAGGGTTCCTACGAGCAGTACTTC. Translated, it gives CASSYGQGSYEQYF.

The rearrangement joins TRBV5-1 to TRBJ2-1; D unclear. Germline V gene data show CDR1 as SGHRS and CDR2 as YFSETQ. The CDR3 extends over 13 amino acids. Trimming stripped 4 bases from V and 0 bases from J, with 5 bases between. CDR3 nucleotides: TGCGCCAGCAGCCCATTCTCCTACAATGAGCAGTTCTTC. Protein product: CASSPFSYNEQFF.

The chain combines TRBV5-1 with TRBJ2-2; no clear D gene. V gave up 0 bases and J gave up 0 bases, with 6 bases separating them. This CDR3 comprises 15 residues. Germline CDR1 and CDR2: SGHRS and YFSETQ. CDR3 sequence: CASSLGAANTGELFF. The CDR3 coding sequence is TGCGCCAGCAGCTTGGGGGCCGCGAACACCGGGGAGCTGTTTTTT. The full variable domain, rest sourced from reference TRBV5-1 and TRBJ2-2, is KAGVTQTPRYLIKTRGQQVTLSCSPISGHRSVSWYQQTPGQGLQFLFEYFSETQRNKGNFPGRFSGRQFSNSRSEMNVSTLELGDSALYLCASSLGAANTGELFFGEGSRLTVL.

CDR3 sequence (DNA): TGTGCCACCAACGGCCTACTAATCGACGCCCTAAATGAGCAGTTCTTC. Its protein is CATNGLLIDALNEQFF. This chain connects TRBV6-6 to TRBJ2-1; unclear D gene. The V end was cut by 10 bases, the J end by 7 bases, with 26 bases between. The CDR3 runs to 16 residues. The germline gives CDR1 MNHNY, CDR2 SVGAGI (reference sequence).

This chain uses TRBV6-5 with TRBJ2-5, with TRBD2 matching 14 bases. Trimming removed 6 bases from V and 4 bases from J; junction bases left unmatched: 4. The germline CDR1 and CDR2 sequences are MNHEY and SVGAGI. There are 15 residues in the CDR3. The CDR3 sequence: CASSPGTSGRETQYF. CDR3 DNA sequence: TGTGCCAGCAGCCCCGGGACTAGCGGGAGAGAGACCCAGTACTTC.

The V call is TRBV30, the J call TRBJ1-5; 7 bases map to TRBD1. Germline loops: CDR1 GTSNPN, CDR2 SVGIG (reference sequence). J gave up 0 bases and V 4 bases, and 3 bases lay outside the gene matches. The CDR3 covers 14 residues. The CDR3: CAWKGQISNQPQHF. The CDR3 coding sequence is TGTGCCTGGAAGGGACAGATTAGCAATCAGCCCCAGCATTTT.

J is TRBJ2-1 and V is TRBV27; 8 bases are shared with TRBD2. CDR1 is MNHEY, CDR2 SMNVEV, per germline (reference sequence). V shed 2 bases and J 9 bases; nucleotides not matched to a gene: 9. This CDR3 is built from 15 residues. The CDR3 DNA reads TGTGCCAGCAGTTTACCGGGAGGGCCGAAGGCTGAGCAGTTCTTC. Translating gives CASSLPGGPKAEQFF.

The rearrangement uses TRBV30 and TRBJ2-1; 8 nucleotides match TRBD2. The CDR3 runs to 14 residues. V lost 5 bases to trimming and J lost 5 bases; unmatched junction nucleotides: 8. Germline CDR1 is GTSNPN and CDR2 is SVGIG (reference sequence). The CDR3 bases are TGTGCCTGGGGCACTAGCGGACCCCACAATGAGCAGTTCTTC. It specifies CAWGTSGPHNEQFF.

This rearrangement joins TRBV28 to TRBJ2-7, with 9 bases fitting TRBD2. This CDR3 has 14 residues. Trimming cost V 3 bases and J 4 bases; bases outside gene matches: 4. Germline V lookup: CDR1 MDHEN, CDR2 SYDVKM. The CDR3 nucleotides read TGTGCCAGCAGTTTCACTAGCGGGTTGTACGAGCAGTACTTC. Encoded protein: CASSFTSGLYEQYF.

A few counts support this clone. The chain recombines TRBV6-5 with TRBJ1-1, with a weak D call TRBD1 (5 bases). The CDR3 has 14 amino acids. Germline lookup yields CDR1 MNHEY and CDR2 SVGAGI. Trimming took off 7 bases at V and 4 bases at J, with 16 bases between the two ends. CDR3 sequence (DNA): TGTGCCAGCATGCCCGCGGGGGTGATCACTGAAGCTTTCTTT. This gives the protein CASMPAGVITEAFF.

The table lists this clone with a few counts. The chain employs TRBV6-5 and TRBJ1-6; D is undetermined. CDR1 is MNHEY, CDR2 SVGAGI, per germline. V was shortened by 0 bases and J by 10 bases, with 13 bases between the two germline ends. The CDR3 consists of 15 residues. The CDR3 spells CASSYSLRGHSPLHF. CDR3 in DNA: TGTGCCAGCAGTTACTCGCTCCGAGGTCACTCACCCCTCCACTTT.

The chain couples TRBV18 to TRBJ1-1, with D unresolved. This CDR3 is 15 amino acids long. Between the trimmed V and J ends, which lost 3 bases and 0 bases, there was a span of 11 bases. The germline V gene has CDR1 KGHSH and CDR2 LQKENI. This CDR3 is CASSPGLTVNTEAFF. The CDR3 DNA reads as TGTGCCAGCTCACCTGGACTGACGGTGAACACTGAAGCTTTCTTT.

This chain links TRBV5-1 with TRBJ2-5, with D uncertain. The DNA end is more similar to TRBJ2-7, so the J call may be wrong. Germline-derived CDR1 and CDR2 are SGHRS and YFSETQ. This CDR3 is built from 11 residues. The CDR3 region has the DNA TGCGCCAGCAGCTTGGATAACGAGCAGTACTTC. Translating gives CASSLDNEQYF.

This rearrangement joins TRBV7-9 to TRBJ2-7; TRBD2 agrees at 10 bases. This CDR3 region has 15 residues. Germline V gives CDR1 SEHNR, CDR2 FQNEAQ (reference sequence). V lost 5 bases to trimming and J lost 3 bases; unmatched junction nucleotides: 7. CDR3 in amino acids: CASSPLAGGGYEQYF. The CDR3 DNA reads TGTGCCAGCAGCCCCTTAGCGGGAGGTGGCTACGAGCAGTACTTC.

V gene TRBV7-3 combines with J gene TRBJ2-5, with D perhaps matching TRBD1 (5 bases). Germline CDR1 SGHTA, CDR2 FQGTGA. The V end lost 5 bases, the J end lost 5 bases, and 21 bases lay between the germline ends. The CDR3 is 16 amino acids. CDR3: CASSPTGPRPGETQYF. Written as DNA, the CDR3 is TGTGCCAGCAGCCCGACCGGGCCCAGGCCAGGGGAGACCCAGTACTTC.

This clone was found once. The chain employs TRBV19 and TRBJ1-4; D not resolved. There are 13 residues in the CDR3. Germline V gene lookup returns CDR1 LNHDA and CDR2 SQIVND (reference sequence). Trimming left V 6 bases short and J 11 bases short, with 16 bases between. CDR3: CASSPLPLEKLFF. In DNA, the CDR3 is TGTGCCAGTAGCCCCCTTCCGTTAGAGAAACTGTTTTTT.

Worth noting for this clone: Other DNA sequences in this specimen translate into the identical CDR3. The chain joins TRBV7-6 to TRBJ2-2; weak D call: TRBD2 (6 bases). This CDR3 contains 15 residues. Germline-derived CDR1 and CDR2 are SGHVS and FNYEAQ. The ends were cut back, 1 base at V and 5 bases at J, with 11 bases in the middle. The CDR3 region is CASSLGTSGTGELFF. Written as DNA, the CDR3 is TGTGCCAGCAGCTTAGGGACCAGCGGGACCGGGGAGCTGTTTTTT.

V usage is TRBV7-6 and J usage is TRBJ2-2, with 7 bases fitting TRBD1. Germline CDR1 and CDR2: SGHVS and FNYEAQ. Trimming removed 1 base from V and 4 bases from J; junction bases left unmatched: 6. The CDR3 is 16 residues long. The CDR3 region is CASSLGSRGTTGELFF. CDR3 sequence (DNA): TGTGCCAGCAGCTTAGGGAGCAGGGGGACCACCGGGGAGCTGTTTTTT. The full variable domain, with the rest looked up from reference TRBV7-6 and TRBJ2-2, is GAGVSQSPRYKVTKRGQDVALRCDPISGHVSLYWYRQALGQGPEFLTYFNYEAQQDKSGLPNDRFSAERPEGSISTLTIQRTEQRDSAMYRCASSLGSRGTTGELFFGEGSRLTVL.

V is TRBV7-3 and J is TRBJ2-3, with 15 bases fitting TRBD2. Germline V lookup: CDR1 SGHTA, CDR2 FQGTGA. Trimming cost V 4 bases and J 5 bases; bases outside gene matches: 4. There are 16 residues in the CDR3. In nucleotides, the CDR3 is TGTGCCAGCAGCTCGGGACTAGCGGGAGGAGGAGATACGCAGTATTTT. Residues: CASSSGLAGGGDTQYF.